This TCR beta chain was captured in a study of T cells in Graves' hyperthyroidism and ophthalmopathy. Diagnoses used clinical symptoms, serum thyroxine and TRAb, thyroid ultrasound and orbital computed tomography. Unmatched junction bases numbered 0, after V lost 4 bases and J lost 6 bases. Germline CDR1 is SQVTM and CDR2 is ANQGSEA. The length of the CDR3 is 11 residues. Amplification targeted TCR beta CDR3 regions from RNA transcripts. HTBI primers drove first-round RT-PCR of the TCR CDR3. TCRdb redid the calling of the multiplex PCR reads with MiXCR, one entry per CDR3 protein. The table lists fewer than 650,000 distinct CDR3 sequences, approximately 15% of them singletons, with 6.5% to 9% in the top ten.

The sample was blood. The genes are TRBV29-1 and TRBJ2-1, with 7 bases fitting TRBD2. This receptor was identified in a woman under 30 with Graves' ophthalmopathy. CDR3 nucleotides: TGCAGCGTTGGGGGGGGCAATGAGCAGTTCTTC. Encoded protein: CSVGGGNEQFF.